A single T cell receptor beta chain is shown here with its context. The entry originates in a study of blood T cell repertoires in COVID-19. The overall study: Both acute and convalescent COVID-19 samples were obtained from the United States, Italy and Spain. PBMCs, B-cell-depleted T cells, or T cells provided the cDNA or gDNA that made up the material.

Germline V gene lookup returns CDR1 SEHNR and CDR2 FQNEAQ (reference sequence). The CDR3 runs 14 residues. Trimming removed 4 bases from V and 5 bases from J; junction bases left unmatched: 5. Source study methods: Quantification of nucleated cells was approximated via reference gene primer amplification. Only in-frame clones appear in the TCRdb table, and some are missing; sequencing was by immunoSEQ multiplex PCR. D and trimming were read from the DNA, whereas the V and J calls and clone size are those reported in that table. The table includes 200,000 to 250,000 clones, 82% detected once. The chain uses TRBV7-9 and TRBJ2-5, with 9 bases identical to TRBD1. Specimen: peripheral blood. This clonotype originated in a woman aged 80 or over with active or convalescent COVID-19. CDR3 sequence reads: CASSSVDRGETQYF. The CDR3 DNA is TGTGCCAGCAGCTCAGTTGACAGGGGGGAGACCCAGTACTTC.